The clone carrying this TCR beta chain was detected ten times or more. This sample stems from a study of T cells in Graves' hyperthyroidism and ophthalmopathy. On the study more broadly: The authors collected peripheral blood at initial diagnosis, before any treatment.

The germline gives CDR1 MDHEN, CDR2 SYDVKM. The CDR3 is 16 amino acids. Trimming left V 6 bases short and J 1 base short, with 18 bases between. Researchers amplified the TCR beta CDR3 regions from RNA transcripts. TCR CDR3 regions were first amplified by RT-PCR with HTBI primers. TCRdb reanalysed the multiplex PCR reads using MiXCR and keeps one entry per CDR3 protein. The table lists about 380,000 distinct CDR3 sequences, roughly 13% of them singletons, with about a fifth in the top ten. The sequence derives from a man aged 25 to 45 with Graves' hyperthyroidism that later progressed to Graves' ophthalmopathy. The sample consisted of blood. The gene calls are TRBV28 and TRBJ1-2; D unclear. As DNA, the CDR3 is TGTGCCAGCAGCCAGGACGTTGACACTCATAACTATGGCTACACCTTC. Amino acids: CASSQDVDTHNYGYTF.